This T cell receptor beta chain came from a study of cytotoxic CD8 clonotypes in ibrutinib-treated CLL. Study-wide background: The cohort had around 11 relapsed/refractory and around 15 treatment-naive patients, 17 IGHV unmutated.

General study points: Clonality measured at baseline exceeded age-matched healthy donors, tracking circulating CD8+ T-cell counts.

In the case of this clone: Antigen specificity is unknown.

The planned depth of sequencing spanned 1 in 200,000 to 1 in 1 million T cells. Profiling relied on immunoSEQ multiplex PCR, and the TCRdb table lists in-frame clones only, not all of them. The table includes over 200,000 clones, just over 70% detected once. The TCR originated in a human donor with chronic lymphocytic leukemia. The sequencing here drew on PBMCs, taken after 12 months of ibrutinib treatment.

The CDR3 DNA is TGTGCCAGCAGCTTATATGGGCAGGGGGTCAATGAGCAGTTCTTC. Its protein product is CASSLYGQGVNEQFF. The V gene is TRBV7-8, the J gene TRBJ2-1; 7 nucleotides agree with TRBD1. The CDR3 has 15 amino acids. V dropped 2 bases and J dropped 6; count of bases not matched to a gene: 7. Germline CDR1 and CDR2: SGHVS and FQNEAQ.